This paragraph covers one T cell receptor beta chain sequence. This record comes from a study of tumor-infiltrating lymphocytes in oesophageal squamous cell carcinoma. The CDR3 is 15 amino acids. Germline V CDR1 and CDR2: SGHTA, FQGNSA. TCRdb used MiXCR to reprocess the PCR reads, holding one entry per CDR3 protein. The sample consists of over 10,000 distinct CDR3 sequences, about half of them appearing once. The clonotype comes from a male donor with esophageal squamous cell carcinoma. Material for sequencing was normal esophageal tissue next to the tumor. The chain carries TRBV7-2 and TRBJ2-7; 11 positions agree with TRBD2. The better agreement between TRBJ2-5 and the DNA end casts doubt on the J call. In DNA form, the CDR3 reads TGTGCCAGCAGCTTATTGACTAGCGGGAAGGAGACCCAGTACTTC. Protein product: CASSLLTSGKETQYF.